These T cell receptor beta chains were read from a single sample in a study of blood T cell repertoires in COVID-19. The protocol was immunoSEQ multiplex PCR, while the TCRdb copy is restricted to in-frame clones and leaves out a portion. The sample lists about 180,000 clones, around 86% occurring once. The sequenced sample consisted of PBMCs or T cells enriched from blood (not recorded which). The receptors originated from a woman aged 25 to 39 who had recovered from COVID-19. CDR3s include the opening cysteine and the closing phenylalanine or tryptophan. The D gene is left open where the match is weak. Clone size, where shown, is once, few, many, or a class for clones that have expanded.

D: NA; J: TRBJ1-1; V: TRBV3-1/TRBV3-2; size: NA; DNA: TGTGCCAGCAGCCAAAATTCTCTTGAAGCTTTCTTT; CDR3: CASSQNSLEAFF
D: TRBD2; J: TRBJ2-2; V: TRBV18; size: NA; DNA: TGTGCCAGCTCACCCCCGGGACTAGCGGGAGCGACCGGGGAGCTGTTTTTT; CDR3: CASSPPGLAGATGELFF
D: NA; J: TRBJ2-1; V: TRBV5-4; size: NA; DNA: TGTGCCAGCAGCGTCCGGAGCAATGAGCAGTTCTTC; CDR3: CASSVRSNEQFF
D: TRBD2; J: TRBJ2-2; V: TRBV2; size: NA; DNA: TGTGCCAGCAGTGAAGCTAGCGGGAGGGCCCTCGAGGAGCTGTTTTTT; CDR3: CASSEASGRALEELFF
D: TRBD2; J: TRBJ2-7; V: TRBV7-9; size: NA; DNA: TGTGCCAGCAGCTTGGGGGGGGGACGCAGCTCCTACGAGCAGTACTTC; CDR3: CASSLGGGRSSYEQYF
D: NA; J: TRBJ1-5; V: TRBV28; size: NA; DNA: TGTGCCAGCAACTTGCGGTCAGAAGTAAGCAATCAGCCCCAGCATTTT; CDR3: CASNLRSEVSNQPQHF
D: TRBD2; J: TRBJ2-1; V: TRBV3-1/TRBV3-2; size: few; DNA: TGTGCCAGCAGCCAAGAGCCCCGGGGACTAGCGGGAGTTTTCTTC; CDR3: CASSQEPRGLAGVFF
D: TRBD1; J: TRBJ2-4; V: TRBV28; size: NA; DNA: TGTGCCAGCAGTTTATTGGGACAGTTAGCCAAAAACATTCAGTACTTC; CDR3: CASSLLGQLAKNIQYF
D: NA; J: TRBJ1-1; V: TRBV19; size: once; DNA: TGTGCCAGTAGTATCGAAGGGGGGAACACTGAAGCTTTCTTT; CDR3: CASSIEGGNTEAFF
D: TRBD2; J: TRBJ2-7; V: TRBV5-4; size: once; DNA: TGTGCCAGCAGCTCAGTGACTAGCGGCTACGAGCAGTACTTC; CDR3: CASSSVTSGYEQYF
D: TRBD2; J: TRBJ2-1; V: TRBV9; size: once; DNA: TGTGCCAGCAGCGTTACTAGCGGGATTGCAAGTGAGCAGTTCTTC; CDR3: CASSVTSGIASEQFF
D: TRBD1; J: TRBJ2-5; V: TRBV5-6; size: NA; DNA: TGTGCCAGCAGCCGGAGCGGGACAGGGGTGGAGGAGACCCAGTACTTC; CDR3: CASSRSGTGVEETQYF
D: TRBD1; J: TRBJ1-5; V: TRBV28; size: NA; DNA: TGTGCCAGCAGTTTAGCCAGGGGGCTTAGGGGGAATCAGCCCCAGCATTTT; CDR3: CASSLARGLRGNQPQHF
D: TRBD2; J: TRBJ2-1; V: TRBV5-5; size: NA; DNA: TGTGCCAGCAGCTTGGGGCCTAGCGGGAACTACAATGAGCAGTTCTTC; CDR3: CASSLGPSGNYNEQFF
D: NA; J: TRBJ1-2; V: TRBV20-1; size: NA; DNA: TGCAGTGCTAGTCGCGGCTATGGCTACACCTTC; CDR3: CSASRGYGYTF
D: NA; J: TRBJ2-2; V: TRBV14; size: once; DNA: TGTGCCAGCAGCCACCGGACGCTGCGGGCTAACACCGGGGAGCTGTTTTTT; CDR3: CASSHRTLRANTGELFF
D: TRBD2; J: TRBJ2-1; V: TRBV11-2; size: NA; DNA: TGTGCCAGCAGCTTTATAGCGGGGAGCTCCTACAATGAGCAGTTCTTC; CDR3: CASSFIAGSSYNEQFF
D: TRBD1; J: TRBJ2-2; V: TRBV2; size: NA; DNA: TGTGCCAGCAGGAGAGAACAGGGGCCGACGTTGGGGGAGCTGTTTTTT; CDR3: CASRREQGPTLGELFF
D: NA; J: TRBJ1-1; V: TRBV19; size: NA; DNA: TGTGCCAGTATACTTCAGGGGCGAGGCACTGAAGCTTTCTTT; CDR3: CASILQGRGTEAFF
D: TRBD1; J: TRBJ1-2; V: TRBV19; size: NA; DNA: TGTGCCACGGGACAGGGGGCGTACTATGGCTACACCTTC; CDR3: CATGQGAYYGYTF
D: NA; J: TRBJ1-1; V: TRBV28; size: NA; DNA: TGTGCCAGCAGCGACAGAGAAGCTTTCTTT; CDR3: CASSDREAFF
D: TRBD2; J: TRBJ2-7; V: TRBV19; size: NA; DNA: TGTGCCAGTAGTATAGATCTGGGGGGGACCTACGAGCAGTACTTC; CDR3: CASSIDLGGTYEQYF
D: TRBD2; J: TRBJ2-1; V: TRBV18; size: NA; DNA: TGTGCCAGCTCACCGGCGGGAGCTCTGAATGAGCAGTTCTTC; CDR3: CASSPAGALNEQFF
D: NA; J: TRBJ2-7; V: TRBV27; size: NA; DNA: TGTGCCAGCAGTCCTCCCTCCTACGAGCAGTACTTC; CDR3: CASSPPSYEQYF
D: NA; J: TRBJ2-2; V: TRBV4-1; size: NA; DNA: TGCGCCAGCAGCCAAGGACCCGCGAGAGATCGTCGGGGCGGGGAGCTGTTTTTT; CDR3: CASSQGPARDRRGGELFF
D: NA; J: TRBJ2-2; V: TRBV10-3; size: NA; DNA: TGTGCCATCAGGCCGGGACTGGAGAACACCGGGGAGCTGTTTTTT; CDR3: CAIRPGLENTGELFF
D: NA; J: TRBJ2-7; V: TRBV18; size: NA; DNA: TGTGCCAGCTCACCGGGCAGGGACGAGCAGTACTTC; CDR3: CASSPGRDEQYF
D: NA; J: TRBJ1-1; V: TRBV28; size: NA; DNA: TGTGCCAGCAGTTTAAGCCAGGTGAGCTTGACTGAAGCTTTCTTT; CDR3: CASSLSQVSLTEAFF
D: TRBD1; J: TRBJ1-2; V: TRBV7-2; size: NA; DNA: TGTGCCAGCAGCTTAGTACAGGGGGTATTCTATGGCTACACCTTC; CDR3: CASSLVQGVFYGYTF
D: NA; J: TRBJ2-7; V: TRBV19; size: NA; DNA: TGTGCCAGGGTAATAGTAGGAGCCGGGTTGTTCGGGCAGTACTTC; CDR3: CARVIVGAGLFGQYF
D: NA; J: TRBJ1-2; V: TRBV7-9; size: once; DNA: TGTGCCAGCAGCGCGAACTATGGCTACACCTTC; CDR3: CASSANYGYTF
D: TRBD2; J: TRBJ2-7; V: TRBV19; size: once; DNA: TGTGCCAGTAGTATCCTAGCGGGAGATCCCCCCTACGAGCAGTACTTC; CDR3: CASSILAGDPPYEQYF
D: NA; J: TRBJ1-5; V: TRBV19; size: few; DNA: TGTGCCAGTAATCGCGGTACTAGCAATCAGCCCCAGCATTTT; CDR3: CASNRGTSNQPQHF
D: TRBD1; J: TRBJ2-1; V: TRBV25-1; size: NA; DNA: TGTGCCAGCAGTGACGACAGGGGTAGAAGCAATGAGCAGTTCTTC; CDR3: CASSDDRGRSNEQFF
D: NA; J: TRBJ2-3; V: TRBV18; size: NA; DNA: TGTGCCAGCTCACGGTTCACAGGGTCTCCAGATACGCAGTATTTT; CDR3: CASSRFTGSPDTQYF
D: TRBD2; J: TRBJ2-5; V: TRBV2; size: NA; DNA: TGTGCCAGCAGTTGGACTAGCGGGAGTGAGACCCAGTACTTC; CDR3: CASSWTSGSETQYF
D: TRBD1; J: TRBJ1-2; V: TRBV28; size: NA; DNA: TGTGCCAGCAGTCCTCGGGACAGGGTAGTCTATGGCTACACCTTC; CDR3: CASSPRDRVVYGYTF
D: TRBD2; J: TRBJ2-5; V: TRBV28; size: NA; DNA: TGTGCCAGCAGTGTTTTTAGCGGGACTCAAGAGACCCAGTACTTC; CDR3: CASSVFSGTQETQYF
D: TRBD1; J: TRBJ1-1; V: TRBV10-3; size: NA; DNA: TGTGCCATCAGTGATAAGGGACAGGGGGCGCGGGATGCTTTCTTT; CDR3: CAISDKGQGARDAFF
D: NA; J: TRBJ2-2; V: TRBV5-5; size: once; DNA: TGTGCCAGCAGCTTGGCAGGACAGACCGGGGAGCTGTTTTTT; CDR3: CASSLAGQTGELFF